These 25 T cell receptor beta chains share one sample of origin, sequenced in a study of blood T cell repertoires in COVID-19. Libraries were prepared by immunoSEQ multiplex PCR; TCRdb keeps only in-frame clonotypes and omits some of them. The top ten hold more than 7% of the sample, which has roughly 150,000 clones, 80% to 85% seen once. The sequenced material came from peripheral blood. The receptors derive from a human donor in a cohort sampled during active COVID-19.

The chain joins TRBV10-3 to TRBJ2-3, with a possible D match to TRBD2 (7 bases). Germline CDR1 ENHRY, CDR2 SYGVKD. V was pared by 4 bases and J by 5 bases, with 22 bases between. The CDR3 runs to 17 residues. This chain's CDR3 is CAISGGDLGGGGDTQYF. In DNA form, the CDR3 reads TGTGCCATCAGTGGCGGGGACTTGGGAGGGGGGGGAGATACGCAGTATTTT.

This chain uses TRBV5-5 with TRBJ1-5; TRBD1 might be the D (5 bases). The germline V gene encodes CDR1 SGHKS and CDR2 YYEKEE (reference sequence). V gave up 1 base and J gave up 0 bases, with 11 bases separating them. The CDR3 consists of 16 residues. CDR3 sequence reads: CASSLSRTPSNQPQHF. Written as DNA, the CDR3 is TGTGCCAGCAGCTTGAGTCGGACACCTAGCAATCAGCCCCAGCATTTT.

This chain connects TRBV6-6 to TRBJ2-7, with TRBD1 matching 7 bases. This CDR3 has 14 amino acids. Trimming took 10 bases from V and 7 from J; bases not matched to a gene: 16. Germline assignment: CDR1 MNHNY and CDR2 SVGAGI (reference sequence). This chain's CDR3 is CATIDRGQAGEQYF. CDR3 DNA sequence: TGTGCCACCATTGATAGAGGACAGGCAGGGGAGCAGTACTTC.

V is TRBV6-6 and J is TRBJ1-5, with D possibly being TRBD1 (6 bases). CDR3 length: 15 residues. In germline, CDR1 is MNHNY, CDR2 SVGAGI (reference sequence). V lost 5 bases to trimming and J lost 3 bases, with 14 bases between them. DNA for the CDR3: TGTGCCAGCAGTGACCTGACAGGAATCAATCAGCCCCAGCATTTT. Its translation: CASSDLTGINQPQHF.

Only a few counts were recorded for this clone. CDR3 nucleotides: TGCGCCAGCAGCTTGGATGGGACAGGGAGTAACGAGCAGTACTTC. Translation gives CASSLDGTGSNEQYF. The V gene is TRBV5-1, the J gene TRBJ2-7, with 9 bases matching TRBD1. Losses at the gene ends were 0 bases for V and 5 bases for J; bases not matched to a gene: 6. Germline values: CDR1 SGHRS, CDR2 YFSETQ. The CDR3 spans 15 residues.

For the CDR3, the DNA is TGTGCCAGCAGCCAAGGAGAAGCGGGGACCAAAAACATTCAGTACTTC. The encoded protein is CASSQGEAGTKNIQYF. The rearrangement uses TRBV4-2 and TRBJ2-4; 7 nucleotides align to TRBD2. The J segment lost 2 bases and the V segment lost 1 base, leaving 5 bases of the junction unmatched. Per germline, CDR1 LGHNA and CDR2 YNFKEQ. The CDR3 loop spans 16 amino acids.

This chain's CDR3 is CATRRWARTDTQYF. The DNA of the CDR3 is TGTGCCACCCGCCGGTGGGCGCGAACAGATACGCAGTATTTT. The J gene is TRBJ2-3, the V gene TRBV19; no definite D call. The CDR3 totals 14 residues. V was cut by 10 bases and J by 3 bases, with 17 bases left in between. Germline assignment: CDR1 LNHDA and CDR2 SQIVND (reference sequence).

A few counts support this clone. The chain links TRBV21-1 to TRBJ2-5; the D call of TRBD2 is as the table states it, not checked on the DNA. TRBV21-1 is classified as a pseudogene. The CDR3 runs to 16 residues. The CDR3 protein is CASSKRRGAFQETQYF. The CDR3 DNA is TGTGCCAGCAGCAAACGGCGGGGGGCTTTCCAAGAGACCCAGTACTTC.

The CDR3 protein is CASSHRARTGELFF. CDR3 sequence (DNA): TGCGCCAGCAGCCACAGGGCCAGAACCGGGGAGCTGTTTTTT. The J gene is TRBJ2-2, the V gene TRBV10-1, with a possible D match to TRBD1 (6 bases). Deletions cut 6 bases from V and 5 bases from J, with 13 bases between. The CDR3 totals 14 residues. The V gene's germline CDR1 is WNHNN and CDR2 SYGVQD (reference sequence).

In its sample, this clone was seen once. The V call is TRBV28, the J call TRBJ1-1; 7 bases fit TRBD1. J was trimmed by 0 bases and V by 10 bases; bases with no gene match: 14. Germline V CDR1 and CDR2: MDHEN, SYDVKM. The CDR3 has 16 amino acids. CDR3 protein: CATKYRDRGLNTEAFF. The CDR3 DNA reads TGTGCCACCAAATACCGGGACAGAGGATTGAACACTGAAGCTTTCTTT.

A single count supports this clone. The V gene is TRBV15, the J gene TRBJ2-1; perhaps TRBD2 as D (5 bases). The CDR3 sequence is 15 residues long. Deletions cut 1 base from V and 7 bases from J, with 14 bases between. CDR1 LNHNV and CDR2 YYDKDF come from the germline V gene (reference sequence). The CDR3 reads CATSRGEKPGNEQFF. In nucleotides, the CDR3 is TGTGCCACCAGCAGAGGAGAAAAGCCGGGGAATGAGCAGTTCTTC.

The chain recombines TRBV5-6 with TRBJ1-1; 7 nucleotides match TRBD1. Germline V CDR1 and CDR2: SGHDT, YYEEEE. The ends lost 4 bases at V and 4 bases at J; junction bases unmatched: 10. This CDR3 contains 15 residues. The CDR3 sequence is CASSPQAGGVTEAFF. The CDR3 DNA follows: TGTGCCAGCAGCCCCCAGGCAGGGGGTGTCACTGAAGCTTTCTTT.

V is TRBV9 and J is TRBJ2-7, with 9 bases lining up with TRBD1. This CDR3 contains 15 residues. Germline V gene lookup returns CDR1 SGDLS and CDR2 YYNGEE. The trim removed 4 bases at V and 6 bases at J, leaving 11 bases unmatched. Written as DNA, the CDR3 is TGTGCCAGCAGCCCCGGGGGACAGGGACAGGTCGAGCAGTACTTC. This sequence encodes CASSPGGQGQVEQYF.

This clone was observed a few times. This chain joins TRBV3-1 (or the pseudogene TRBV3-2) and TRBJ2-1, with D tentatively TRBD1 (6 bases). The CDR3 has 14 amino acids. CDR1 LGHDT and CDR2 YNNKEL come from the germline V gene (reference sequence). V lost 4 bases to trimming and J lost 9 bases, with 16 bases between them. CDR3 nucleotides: TGTGCCAGCAGCCTCGACCAGGGGCAAAGTGAGCAGTTCTTC. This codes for CASSLDQGQSEQFF.

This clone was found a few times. The CDR3 bases are TGTGCCAGCAGTTTCCGGGTCTACAATGAGCAGTTCTTC. Amino acids: CASSFRVYNEQFF. The V call is TRBV27, the J call TRBJ2-1; the D is unclear. Trimming shortened V by 3 bases and J by 3 bases, and 6 bases separated the two germline ends. The CDR3 consists of 13 residues. Germline CDR1 and CDR2: MNHEY and SMNVEV (reference sequence).

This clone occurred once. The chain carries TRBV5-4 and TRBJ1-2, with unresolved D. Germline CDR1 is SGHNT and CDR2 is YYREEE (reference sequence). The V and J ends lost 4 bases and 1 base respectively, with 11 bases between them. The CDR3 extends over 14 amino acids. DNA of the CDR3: TGTGCCAGCAGCGTCCCACGGGGTAACTATGGCTACACCTTC. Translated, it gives CASSVPRGNYGYTF.

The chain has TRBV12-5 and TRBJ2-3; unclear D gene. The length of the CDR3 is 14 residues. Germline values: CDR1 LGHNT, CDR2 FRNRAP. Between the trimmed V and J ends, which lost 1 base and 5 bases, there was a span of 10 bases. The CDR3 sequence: CASGLGPRGDTQYF. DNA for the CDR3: TGTGCTAGTGGTTTGGGGCCGAGAGGAGATACGCAGTATTTT.

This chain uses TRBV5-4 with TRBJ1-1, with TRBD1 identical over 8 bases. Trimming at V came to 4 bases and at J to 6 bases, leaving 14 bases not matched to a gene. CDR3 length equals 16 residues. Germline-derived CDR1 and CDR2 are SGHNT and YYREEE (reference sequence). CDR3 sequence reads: CASSRPGSSGGAEAFF. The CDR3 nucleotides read TGTGCCAGCAGCCGACCGGGTAGCTCAGGGGGCGCTGAAGCTTTCTTT.

CDR3: CASGLWDSLNTEAFF. The CDR3 region has the DNA TGTGCTAGTGGTTTGTGGGACAGCTTGAACACTGAAGCTTTCTTT. The chain has TRBV12-5 and TRBJ1-1; the match to TRBD1 covers 7 bases. The V segment lost 2 bases and the J segment 0 bases; nucleotides outside the gene matches: 3. Germline V CDR1 and CDR2: LGHNT, FRNRAP. The CDR3 runs to 15 residues. Full variable domain (remainder filled in from reference TRBV12-5 and TRBJ1-1): DARVTQTPRHKVTEMGQEVTMRCQPILGHNTVFWYRQTMMQGLELLAYFRNRAPLDDSGMPKDRFSAEMPDATLATLKIQPSEPRDSAVYFCASGLWDSLNTEAFFGQGTRLTVV.

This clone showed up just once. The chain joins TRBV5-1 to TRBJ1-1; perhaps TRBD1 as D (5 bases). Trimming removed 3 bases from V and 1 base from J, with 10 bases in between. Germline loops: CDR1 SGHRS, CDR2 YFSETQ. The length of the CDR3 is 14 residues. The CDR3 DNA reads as TGCGCCAGCAGCTCGATTACAGGGAACACTGAAGCTTTCTTT. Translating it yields CASSSITGNTEAFF.

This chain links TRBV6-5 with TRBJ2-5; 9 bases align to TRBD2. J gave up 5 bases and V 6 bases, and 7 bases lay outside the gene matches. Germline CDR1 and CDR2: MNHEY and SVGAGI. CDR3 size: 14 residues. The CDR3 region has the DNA TGTGCCAGCAGAAAAGCGGGGGGCATGGAGACCCAGTACTTC. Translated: CASRKAGGMETQYF.

DNA of the CDR3: TGTGCCAGCAGCCAAGCCTTGGCGGTTGAAGCTTTCTTT. Its protein product is CASSQALAVEAFF. This chain uses TRBV3-1 (or the pseudogene TRBV3-2) with TRBJ1-1, with D hard to call. The CDR3 covers 13 residues. Trimming left V 1 base short and J 7 bases short, with 10 bases between. Germline V gene data show CDR1 as LGHDT and CDR2 as YNNKEL (reference sequence).

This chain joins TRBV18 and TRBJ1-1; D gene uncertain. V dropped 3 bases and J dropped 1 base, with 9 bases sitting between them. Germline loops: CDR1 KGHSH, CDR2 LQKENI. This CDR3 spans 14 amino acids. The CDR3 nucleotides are TGTGCCAGCTCACCGGCCTTCCCGAACACTGAAGCTTTCTTT. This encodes CASSPAFPNTEAFF.

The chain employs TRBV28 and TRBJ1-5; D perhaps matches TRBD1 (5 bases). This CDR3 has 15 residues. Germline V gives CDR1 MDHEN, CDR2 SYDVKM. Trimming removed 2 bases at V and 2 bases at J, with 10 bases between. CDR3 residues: CASSLPGLGNQPQHF. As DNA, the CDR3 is TGTGCCAGCAGTTTACCAGGGTTGGGCAATCAGCCCCAGCATTTT.

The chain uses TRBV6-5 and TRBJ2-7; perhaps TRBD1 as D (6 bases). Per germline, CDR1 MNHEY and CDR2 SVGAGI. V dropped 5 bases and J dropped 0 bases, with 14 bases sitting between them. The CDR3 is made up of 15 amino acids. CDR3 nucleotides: TGTGCCAGCAGTAAGTCCAGGGGTAGCTCCTACGAGCAGTACTTC. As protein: CASSKSRGSSYEQYF.